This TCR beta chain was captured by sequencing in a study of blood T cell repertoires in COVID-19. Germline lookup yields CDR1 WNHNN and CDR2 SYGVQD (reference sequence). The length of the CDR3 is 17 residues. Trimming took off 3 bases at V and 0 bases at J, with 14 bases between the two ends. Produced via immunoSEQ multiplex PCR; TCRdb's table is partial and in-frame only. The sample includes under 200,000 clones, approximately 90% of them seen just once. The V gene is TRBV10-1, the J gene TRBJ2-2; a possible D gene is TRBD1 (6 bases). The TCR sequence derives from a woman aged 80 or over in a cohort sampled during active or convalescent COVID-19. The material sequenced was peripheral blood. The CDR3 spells CASSETAGTTNTGELFF. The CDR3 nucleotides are TGCGCCAGCAGTGAAACCGCCGGGACAACGAACACCGGGGAGCTGTTTTTT.